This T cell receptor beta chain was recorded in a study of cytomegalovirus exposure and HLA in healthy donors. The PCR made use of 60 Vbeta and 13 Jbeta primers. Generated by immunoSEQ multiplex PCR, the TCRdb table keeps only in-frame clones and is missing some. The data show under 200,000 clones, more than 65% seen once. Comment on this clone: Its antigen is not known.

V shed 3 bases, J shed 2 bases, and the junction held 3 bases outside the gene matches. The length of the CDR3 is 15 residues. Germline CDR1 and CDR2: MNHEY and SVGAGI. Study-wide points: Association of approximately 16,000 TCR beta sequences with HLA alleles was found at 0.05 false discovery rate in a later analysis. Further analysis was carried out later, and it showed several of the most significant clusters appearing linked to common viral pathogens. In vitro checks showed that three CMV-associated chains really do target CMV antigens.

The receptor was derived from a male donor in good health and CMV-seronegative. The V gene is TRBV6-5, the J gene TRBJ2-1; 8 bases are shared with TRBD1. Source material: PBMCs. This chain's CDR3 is CASSYKQGAYNEQFF. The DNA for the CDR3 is TGTGCCAGCAGTTATAAACAGGGGGCCTACAATGAGCAGTTCTTC.